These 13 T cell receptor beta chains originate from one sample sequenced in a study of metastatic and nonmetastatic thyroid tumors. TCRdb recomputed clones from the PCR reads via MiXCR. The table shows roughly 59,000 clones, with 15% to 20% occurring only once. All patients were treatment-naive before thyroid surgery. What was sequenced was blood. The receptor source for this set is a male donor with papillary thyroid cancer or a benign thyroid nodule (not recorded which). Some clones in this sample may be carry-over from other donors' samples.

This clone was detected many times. Here the CDR3 reads CATSDPRGDIQYF. The CDR3 bases are TGTGCCACCAGTGACCCCCGGGGTGACATTCAGTACTTC. The V call is TRBV24-1, the J call TRBJ2-4; D might be TRBD2 (5 bases). This CDR3 is 13 amino acids long. V was cut by 4 bases and J by 8 bases, with 11 bases left in between. Germline CDR1 reads KGHDR; CDR2 reads SFDVKD.

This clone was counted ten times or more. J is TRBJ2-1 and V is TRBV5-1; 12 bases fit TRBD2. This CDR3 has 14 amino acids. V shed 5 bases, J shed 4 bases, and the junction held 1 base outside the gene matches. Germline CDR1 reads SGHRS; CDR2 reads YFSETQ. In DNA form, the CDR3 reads TGCGCCAGCAGAGGACTAGCGGGGTACAATGAGCAGTTCTTC. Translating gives CASRGLAGYNEQFF.

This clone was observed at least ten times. In nucleotides, the CDR3 is TGTGCCTGGAGTGAAGGACAGGGGGCTTATTCACCCCTCCACTTT. Translated: CAWSEGQGAYSPLHF. The chain has TRBV30 and TRBJ1-6; 11 bases agree with TRBD1. Germline CDR1 and CDR2: GTSNPN and SVGIG (reference sequence). This CDR3 is 15 amino acids long. J gave up 8 bases and V 1 base, and 4 bases lay outside the gene matches. The full variable domain, its missing parts supplied by reference TRBV30 and TRBJ1-6, is SQTIHQWPATLVQPVGSPLSLECTVEGTSNPNLYWYRQAAGRGLQLLFYSVGIGQISSEVPQNLSASRPQDRQFILSSKKLLLSDSGFYLCAWSEGQGAYSPLHFGNGTRLTVT.

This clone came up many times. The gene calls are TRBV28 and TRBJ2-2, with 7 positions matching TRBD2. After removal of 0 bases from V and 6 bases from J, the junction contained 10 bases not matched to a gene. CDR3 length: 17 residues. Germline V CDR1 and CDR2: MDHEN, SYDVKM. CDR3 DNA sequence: TGTGCCAGCAGTTTATGGGGACTATCCCGAGGGCCCGGGGAGCTGTTTTTT. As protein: CASSLWGLSRGPGELFF. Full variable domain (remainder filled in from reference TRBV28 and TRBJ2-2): DVKVTQSSRYLVKRTGEKVFLECVQDMDHENMFWYRQDPGLGLRLIYFSYDVKMKEKGDIPEGYSVSREKKERFSLILESASTNQTSMYLCASSLWGLSRGPGELFFGEGSRLTVL.

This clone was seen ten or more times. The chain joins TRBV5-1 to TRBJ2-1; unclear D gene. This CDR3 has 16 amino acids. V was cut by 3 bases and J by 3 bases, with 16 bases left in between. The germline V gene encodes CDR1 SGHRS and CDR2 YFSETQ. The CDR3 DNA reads TGCGCCAGCAGCTCGTTAGGAGAGCCCGGCTACAATGAGCAGTTCTTC. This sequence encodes CASSSLGEPGYNEQFF.

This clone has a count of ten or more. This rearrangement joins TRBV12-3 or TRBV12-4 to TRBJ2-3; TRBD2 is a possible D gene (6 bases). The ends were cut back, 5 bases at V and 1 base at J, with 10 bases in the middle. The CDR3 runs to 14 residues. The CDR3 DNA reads TGTGCCAGCAGTCCCGGGACTCGCACAGATACGCAGTATTTT. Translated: CASSPGTRTDTQYF.

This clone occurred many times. The CDR3 DNA follows: TGTGCCAGCAGCTTGACTAGCGGAAATTATGGTGAGCAGTTCTTC. Protein sequence: CASSLTSGNYGEQFF. This chain joins TRBV5-4 and TRBJ2-1; 8 positions match TRBD2. V gave up 1 base and J gave up 9 bases; unmatched junction bases: 9. The CDR3 totals 15 residues. The germline V gene has CDR1 SGHNT and CDR2 YYREEE (reference sequence).

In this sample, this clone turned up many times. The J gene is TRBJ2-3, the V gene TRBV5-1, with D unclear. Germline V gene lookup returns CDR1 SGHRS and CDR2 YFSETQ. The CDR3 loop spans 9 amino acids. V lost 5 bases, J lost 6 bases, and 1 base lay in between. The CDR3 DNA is TGCGCCAGCAGGGATACGCAGTATTTT. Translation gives CASRDTQYF.

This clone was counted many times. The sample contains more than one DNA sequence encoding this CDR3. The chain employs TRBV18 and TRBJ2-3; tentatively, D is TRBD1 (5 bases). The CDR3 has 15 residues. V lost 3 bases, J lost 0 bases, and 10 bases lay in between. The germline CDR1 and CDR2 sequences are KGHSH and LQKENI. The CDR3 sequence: CASSPGQRSTDTQYF. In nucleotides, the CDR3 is TGTGCCAGCTCACCGGGGCAGCGTAGCACAGATACGCAGTATTTT.

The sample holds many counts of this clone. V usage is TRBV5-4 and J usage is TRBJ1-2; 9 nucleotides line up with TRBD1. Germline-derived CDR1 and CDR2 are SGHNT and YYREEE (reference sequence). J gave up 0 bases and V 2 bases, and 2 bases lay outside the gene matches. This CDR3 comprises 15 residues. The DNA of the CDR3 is TGTGCCAGCAGCTTAGACAGGGGGACTAACTATGGCTACACCTTC. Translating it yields CASSLDRGTNYGYTF.

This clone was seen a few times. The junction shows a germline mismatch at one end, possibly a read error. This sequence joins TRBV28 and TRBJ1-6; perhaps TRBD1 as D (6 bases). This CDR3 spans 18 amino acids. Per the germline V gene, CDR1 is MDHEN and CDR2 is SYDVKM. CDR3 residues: CARSLYTLRQGHIPPLHF. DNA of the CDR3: TGTGCCAGAAGTTTATATACACTCCGGCAGGGACATATTCCACCCCTCCACTTT.

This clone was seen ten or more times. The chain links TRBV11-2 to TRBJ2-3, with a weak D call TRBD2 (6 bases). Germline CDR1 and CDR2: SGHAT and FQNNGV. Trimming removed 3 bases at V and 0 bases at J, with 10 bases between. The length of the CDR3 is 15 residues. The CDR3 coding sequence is TGTGCCAGCAGCTTCGGGGGTCGGAGCACAGATACGCAGTATTTT. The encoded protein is CASSFGGRSTDTQYF.

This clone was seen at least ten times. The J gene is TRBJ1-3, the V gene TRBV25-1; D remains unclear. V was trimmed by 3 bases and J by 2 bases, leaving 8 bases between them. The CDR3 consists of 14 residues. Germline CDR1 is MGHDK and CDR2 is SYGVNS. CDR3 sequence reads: CASSDQVAGNTIYF. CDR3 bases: TGTGCCAGCAGTGATCAAGTTGCTGGAAACACCATATATTTT. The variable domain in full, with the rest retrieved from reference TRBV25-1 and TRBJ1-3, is EADIYQTPRYLVIGTGKKITLECSQTMGHDKMYWYQQDPGMELHLIHYSYGVNSTEKGDLSSESTVSRIRTEHFPLTLESARPSHTSQYLCASSDQVAGNTIYFGEGSWLTVV.